This T cell receptor beta chain was identified in a study of cytomegalovirus exposure and HLA in healthy donors. The study ran its PCR with 60 Vbeta and 13 Jbeta primers. Profiling relied on immunoSEQ multiplex PCR, and the TCRdb table lists in-frame clones only, not all of them. The sample holds about 130,000 clones, more than 70% seen once. Study observations and caveats: A missense variant in DCLRE1C was later tied to TCR beta V- and J-gene trimming. Presence/absence analyses took donor sequencing depth as roughly uniform.

This clone occurred a few times. Its antigen remains unidentified. Germline values: CDR1 MNHEY, CDR2 SVGAGI. The germline V and J ends were trimmed by 6 bases and 13 bases, with 13 bases remaining between them. This CDR3 spans 12 amino acids. Sequences were obtained from PBMCs. This TCR was sampled from a human donor in good health. V is TRBV6-5 and J is TRBJ1-6; no firm D call. The CDR3 sequence: CASRGQRGPLHF. The CDR3 bases are TGTGCCAGCAGAGGTCAGAGAGGCCCCCTCCACTTT.